The rows below give T cell receptor beta chains drawn from one sample of a study of blood T cell repertoires in COVID-19. TCRdb's copy holds only in-frame clones and misses some; the assay was immunoSEQ multiplex PCR. The data contain approximately 280,000 clones, 65% to 90% of them singletons. The sequenced sample was peripheral blood. All receptors come from a man in his fifties with active or convalescent COVID-19. CDR3s include the opening cysteine and the closing phenylalanine or tryptophan. D genes are given only for firm matches. The listing skips clone size in some rows; elsewhere it reads once, few, many or a size class.

>TRBD2|-|TRBJ2-5|TRBV6-7
TGTGCCCCCCACGGGACGGGACTAGCGGGAGGGAGACAAGAGACCCAGTACTTC
CAPHGTGLAGGRQETQYF
>-|-|TRBJ2-5|TRBV5-5
TGTGCCAGCAGCTTGGCGACGCGGGAGACCCAGTACTTC
CASSLATRETQYF
>TRBD1|-|TRBJ2-7|TRBV7-3
TGTGCCAGCAGCTTAACATTAGGGACAGGGTCCGAGCAGTACTTC
CASSLTLGTGSEQYF
>-|-|TRBJ1-2|TRBV5-4
TGTGCCAGCAGCAAATCCCCCGGACAAGGATATGGTTATTCCACCTTC
CASSKSPGQGYGYSTF
>TRBD1|once|TRBJ1-1|TRBV2
TGTGCCAGCAGAATTCAGGGGGGCTGGACTGAAGCTTTCTTT
CASRIQGGWTEAFF
>TRBD2|-|TRBJ2-3|TRBV15
TGTGCCACCAGCAGGACTAGCCGGAGCACAGATACGCAGTATTTT
CATSRTSRSTDTQYF
>-|-|TRBJ2-5|TRBV5-1
TGCGCCAGCAGCTTGATGCGGGGCCCGGAGACCCAGTACTTC
CASSLMRGPETQYF
>-|-|TRBJ2-2|TRBV19
TGTGCCAGTAGTATAGCGATCGCTAGCCCGCCCGGGGAGCTGTTTTTT
CASSIAIASPPGELFF
>TRBD1|-|TRBJ2-1|TRBV19
TGTGCCAGTAGTATAGCCGGACAGGTAAAATACAATGAGCAGTTCTTC
CASSIAGQVKYNEQFF
>TRBD1|once|TRBJ1-3|TRBV18
TGTGCCAGCTCACAGGACAGGGATGGAAACACCATATATTTT
CASSQDRDGNTIYF
>-|-|TRBJ2-5|TRBV6-6
TGTGCCAGCACCCGACGGGGTGGGGAGACCCAGTACTTC
CASTRRGGETQYF
>TRBD1|-|TRBJ1-1|TRBV5-6
TGTGCCAGCAGCTTGTTAGGTTCGGGGACAGAGAACACTGAAGCTTTCTTT
CASSLLGSGTENTEAFF
>-|-|TRBJ1-1|TRBV5-5
TGTGCCAGCAGCTTGGAGCCGTCCACTGAAGCTTTCTTT
CASSLEPSTEAFF
>-|-|TRBJ2-2|TRBV19
TGTGCCACAACTAGCCCCACCGGGGAGCTGTTTTTT
CATTSPTGELFF
>TRBD2|-|TRBJ2-1|TRBV7-2
TGTGCCAGCAGCGTGACTAGCGGGAGCATGGTGGGCAATGAGCAGTTCTTC
CASSVTSGSMVGNEQFF
>-|-|TRBJ1-3|TRBV15
TGTGCCACCAGCAACGGACACGTCTCTGGAAACACCATATATTTT
CATSNGHVSGNTIYF
>-|-|TRBJ2-1|TRBV3-1/TRBV3-2
TGTGCCAGCAGCCCCTCCTACTCCTACAATGAGCAGTTCTTC
CASSPSYSYNEQFF
>-|-|TRBJ1-2|TRBV15
TGTGCCACCAGCAGAGAACCGGATTTGGACGGGGCTAACTATGGCTACACCTTC
CATSREPDLDGANYGYTF
>-|-|TRBJ2-7|TRBV27
TGTGCCAGCAGTCACCCCGGGACAAACTACGAGCAGTACTTC
CASSHPGTNYEQYF
>-|-|TRBJ1-5|TRBV7-8
TGTGCCAGCACCCCCGGATCGCGGGGACTTCAGCCCCAGCATTTT
CASTPGSRGLQPQHF
>TRBD1|-|TRBJ2-5|TRBV9
TGTGCCAGCAGCCCCGGGACAGTACGATTCCAAGAGACCCAGTACTTC
CASSPGTVRFQETQYF
>-|-|TRBJ1-1|TRBV11-2
TGTGCCAGCAGCTTAGGCAGGAACACTGAAGCTTTCTTT
CASSLGRNTEAFF
>TRBD1|-|TRBJ1-1|TRBV19
TGTGCCAGTAGTTCCCGGGACAGCTTGAACACTGAAGCTTTCTTT
CASSSRDSLNTEAFF
>-|-|TRBJ1-1|TRBV28
TGTGCCAGCAGTTTAATCCAGGGTTGGAACACTGAAGCTTTCTTT
CASSLIQGWNTEAFF
>TRBD2|-|TRBJ2-1|TRBV30
TGTGCCTGGAGTGAGACGGGAGGGCCTCGGAATGAGCAGTTCTTC
CAWSETGGPRNEQFF
>TRBD1|-|TRBJ1-5|TRBV18
TGTGCCAGCTCACCTGGGACAGGGAAGCAGCCCCAGCATTTT
CASSPGTGKQPQHF
>TRBD1|-|TRBJ1-2|TRBV4-1
TGCGCCAGCAGCCCCGGGACAGGACTTAACTATGGCTACACCTTC
CASSPGTGLNYGYTF